Reported below is one TCR beta chain. This specimen belongs to a study of OX40 agonist ivuxolimab in advanced cancers. The CDR3 covers 13 residues. Trimming took off 3 bases at V and 2 bases at J, with 11 bases between the two ends. Looked up from germline, CDR1 is SQVTM and CDR2 is ANQGSEA. Clones were read by immunoSEQ multiplex PCR, and TCRdb kept only the in-frame ones, dropping some. Among some 100,000 clones listed, 70% to 90% were seen once. Sequencing used CD4+ or CD8+ T cells sorted from blood, obtained in a trial of the OX40 agonist ivuxolimab. The J gene is TRBJ2-7, the V gene TRBV29-1; D unclear. The TCR was taken from an adult with an advanced solid tumor such as melanoma, head and neck, liver or kidney cancer. The CDR3 sequence: CSVDKADPYEQYF. CDR3 DNA: TGCAGCGTTGATAAGGCGGATCCCTACGAGCAGTACTTC.